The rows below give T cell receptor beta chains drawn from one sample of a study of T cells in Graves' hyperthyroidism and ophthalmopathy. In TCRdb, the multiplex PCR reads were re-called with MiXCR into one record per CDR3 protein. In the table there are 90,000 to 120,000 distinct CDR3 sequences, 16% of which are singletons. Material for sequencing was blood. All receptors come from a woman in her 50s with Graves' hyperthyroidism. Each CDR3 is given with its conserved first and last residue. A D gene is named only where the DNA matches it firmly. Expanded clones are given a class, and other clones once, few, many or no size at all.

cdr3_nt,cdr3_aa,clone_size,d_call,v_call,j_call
TGTGCCAGCAGTTGGGACACCCTCTATGGCTACACCTTC,CASSWDTLYGYTF,many,NA,TRBV12-3/TRBV12-4,TRBJ1-2
TGTGCCAGCAGCTTAATGACCTGGGGGGTTTCACCCCTCCACTTT,CASSLMTWGVSPLHF,many,NA,TRBV11-2,TRBJ1-6
TGCAGCGTCCGGACTAGCGGGAGGGCCACCTACAATGAGCAGTTCTTC,CSVRTSGRATYNEQFF,many,TRBD2,TRBV29-1,TRBJ2-1
TGTGCCAACAAGGACAGGGGGCGCGAGGAGACCCAGTACTTC,CANKDRGREETQYF,many,TRBD1,TRBV3-1,TRBJ2-5
TGTGCCAGCGGGGGGGACAGGGCTTATGGCTACACCTTC,CASGGDRAYGYTF,many,TRBD1,TRBV12-3/TRBV12-4,TRBJ1-2
TGTGCCAGCAGGACAGGGATGGTTAGGTCCCAGCATTTT,CASRTGMVRSQHF,many,TRBD1,TRBV12-3/TRBV12-4,TRBJ1-5
TGTGCCAGCAGTGAATGGAGAGGAAACACAGATACGCAGTATTTT,CASSEWRGNTDTQYF,many,NA,TRBV6-1,TRBJ2-3
TGCAGTGCTACCCGGGACTACAACTACGAGCAGTACTTC,CSATRDYNYEQYF,NA,TRBD2,TRBV20-1,TRBJ2-7
TGTGCCAGCAGCTTCAATCCCGCGAATGAGCAGTTCTTC,CASSFNPANEQFF,once,NA,TRBV11-2,TRBJ2-1
TGTGCCAGCTTCCCAACCGGGACGGCCTTCGGGCAGCCCCAGCATTTT,CASFPTGTAFGQPQHF,many,NA,TRBV6-1,TRBJ1-5
TGTGCCAGCAGCTTAGACGCAGGGGGAAATTCACCCCTCCACTTT,CASSLDAGGNSPLHF,many,TRBD1,TRBV7-2,TRBJ1-6
TGTGCCAGCAGCCCCATGGGACTAGCTTACAATGAGCAGTTCTTC,CASSPMGLAYNEQFF,many,TRBD2,TRBV7-8,TRBJ2-1
TGTGCCAGCATCCACCTAGGGGCGAGGGAGGCGGCCGGGGAGCTGTTTTTT,CASIHLGAREAAGELFF,many,NA,TRBV2,TRBJ2-2
TGTGCCAGTAGTATTTCGTTCAGGGGGAGGTATTACGAGACCCAGTACTTC,CASSISFRGRYYETQYF,many,NA,TRBV19,TRBJ2-5
TGTGCCAGCAGCCCACAGGTCAATCAGCCCCAGCATTTT,CASSPQVNQPQHF,NA,NA,TRBV7-6,TRBJ1-5
TGTGCCAGCAGCTTACCGGCGGGAAACACCGGGGAGCTGTTTTTT,CASSLPAGNTGELFF,many,NA,TRBV7-9,TRBJ2-2
TGTGCCAGCAGCTTAACCGCCGGAGATACGCAGTATTTT,CASSLTAGDTQYF,once,NA,TRBV7-3,TRBJ2-3
TGTGCCAGCAGCTCCGGGACTAGCGGGAGGGCCGGAAATGAGCAGTTCTTC,CASSSGTSGRAGNEQFF,NA,TRBD2,TRBV11-2,TRBJ2-1
TGTGCCAGCAGAACCGCCCCGGGACGGCACGAGCAGTACTTC,CASRTAPGRHEQYF,few,NA,TRBV12-3/TRBV12-4,TRBJ2-7
TGCAGTGCTAGAAGATTGGGGGTACGTGGCACAGATACGCAGTATTTT,CSARRLGVRGTDTQYF,many,NA,TRBV20-1,TRBJ2-3
TGTGCCAGCTCACCAGGGCCGAGTAACGCTGAAGCTTTCTTT,CASSPGPSNAEAFF,many,NA,TRBV18,TRBJ1-1
TGTGCCAGCAGTATAACGAACACCGGGGAGCTGGTTTTT,CASSITNTGELVF,NA,NA,TRBV12-3/TRBV12-4,TRBJ2-2
TGCGCCAGCAGCACCGGGACACAAGAGACCCAGTACTTC,CASSTGTQETQYF,many,NA,TRBV5-1,TRBJ2-5
TGCAGTGCTACCCCACTGACACGATCCTACGAGCAGTACTTC,CSATPLTRSYEQYF,many,NA,TRBV20-1,TRBJ2-7
TGTGCCAGCAGCGTAGTTAGTGGCGGGATTAATGAGCAGTTCTTC,CASSVVSGGINEQFF,NA,NA,TRBV9,TRBJ2-1
TGTGCCAGCAGATTACAAGAGACCCAGTACTTC,CASRLQETQYF,many,NA,TRBV28,TRBJ2-5
TGTGCCAGCAGCTTAGTGACAGGGCTGGATGGCTACACCTTC,CASSLVTGLDGYTF,many,TRBD1,TRBV11-2,TRBJ1-2
TGTGCCAGCAGCTTTCGATTCACAGATACGCAGTATTTT,CASSFRFTDTQYF,many,NA,TRBV14,TRBJ2-3
TGTGCCAGCAGCCAAGTACAGGGTCCGAACACTGAAGCTTTCTTT,CASSQVQGPNTEAFF,many,NA,TRBV3-1,TRBJ1-1
TGTGCCAGCTGGGCAAATAATTCACCCCTCCACTTT,CASWANNSPLHF,many,NA,TRBV6-1,TRBJ1-6
TGTGCCAGCAGTGAAGAAGGGGTTTCTGATACGCAGTATTTT,CASSEEGVSDTQYF,many,NA,TRBV6-1,TRBJ2-3
TGTGCCAGCAGCCTCGGACAGGGGCGTCAGCCCCAGCATTTT,CASSLGQGRQPQHF,many,TRBD1,TRBV3-1,TRBJ1-5
TGTGCCAGCAGTTTACAGCTCTCTGGGGCCAACGTCCTGACTTTC,CASSLQLSGANVLTF,many,NA,TRBV6-1,TRBJ2-6
TGCGCCAGCAGCCAAGATGGACAGGGGAAAGCTTTCTTT,CASSQDGQGKAFF,NA,TRBD1,TRBV4-1,TRBJ1-1
TGTGCCAGCAGTTACTCGGGACTAGCGGGAGTGTCCTACGAGCAGTACTTC,CASSYSGLAGVSYEQYF,NA,TRBD2,TRBV6-5,TRBJ2-7
TGTGCCAGCAGTGAATACGGGCTAGCGGGGGGCCAAGAGACCCAGTACTTC,CASSEYGLAGGQETQYF,few,TRBD2,TRBV6-1,TRBJ2-5
TGCAGTGCTAGCTACACTAGCGGGAGGGATACGCAGTATTTT,CSASYTSGRDTQYF,many,TRBD2,TRBV20-1,TRBJ2-3
TGTGCCAGCAGTTTAGTGGGGGCGACTCAGCCCCAGCATTTT,CASSLVGATQPQHF,many,NA,TRBV28,TRBJ1-5
TGTGCCAGCAGTTTATCGGAGCAGATTTACACCTTC,CASSLSEQIYTF,many,NA,TRBV12-3/TRBV12-4,TRBJ1-2
TGCAGTGCTAGCGACCGAGTGAGGGGAAACACCATATATTTT,CSASDRVRGNTIYF,many,NA,TRBV20-1,TRBJ1-3
TGTGCCATCAGTGAGCAGGGAGGCTACGAGCAGTACTTC,CAISEQGGYEQYF,many,NA,TRBV10-3,TRBJ2-7
TGTGCCAGCAGCCACGGACTAGCGGGAGGGTCAGATACGCAGTATTTT,CASSHGLAGGSDTQYF,many,TRBD2,TRBV7-2,TRBJ2-3
TGTGCCAGCAGCCCCAGCGAGAGAGGCGAGCAGTACTTC,CASSPSERGEQYF,many,NA,TRBV7-9,TRBJ2-7
TGTGCCAGCAGCCTCCGGGCAAATTCGCAGGAGCAGTACTTC,CASSLRANSQEQYF,many,NA,TRBV7-3,TRBJ2-7
TGTGCCAGCTCACCATTCGGTGATGAGCAGTTCTTC,CASSPFGDEQFF,many,NA,TRBV18,TRBJ2-1
TGTGCTAGTGGTTCCCACACGGAACGAGGGAATGAGCAGTTCTTC,CASGSHTERGNEQFF,many,NA,TRBV12-5,TRBJ2-1
TGTGCCATCAGTGAGACAGGAATATCGGGCAATGAGCAGTTCTTC,CAISETGISGNEQFF,many,NA,TRBV10-3,TRBJ2-1
TGTGCCAGCAGTGAAGCCCTAGGACTACACAATGAGCAGTTCTTC,CASSEALGLHNEQFF,many,NA,TRBV2,TRBJ2-1
TGTGCCAGCAGCAGCTTGGGACTAGCGGGATTCACCGGGGAGCTGTTTTTT,CASSSLGLAGFTGELFF,NA,TRBD2,TRBV3-1,TRBJ2-2
TGTGCCAGCAGTGAAGCTGGTCATGGAGAGACCCAGTACTTC,CASSEAGHGETQYF,many,NA,TRBV6-1,TRBJ2-5
TGTGCCAGCAGTTTTATGGAGGGGAATGAAAAACTGTTTTTT,CASSFMEGNEKLFF,many,NA,TRBV28,TRBJ1-4
TGTGCCTGGAGTCCAAGTGCCCAAGAGACCCAGCACTTC,CAWSPSAQETQHF,NA,NA,TRBV30,TRBJ2-5
TGTGCCAGCAGGGGTACTAGCGGGGGGTTTTCCTACAATGAGCAGTTCTTC,CASRGTSGGFSYNEQFF,many,TRBD2,TRBV2,TRBJ2-1
TGTGCCAGCAGCTTACAAATAGCGGGAAAGACCGGGGAGCTGTTTTTT,CASSLQIAGKTGELFF,many,TRBD2,TRBV11-2,TRBJ2-2
TGTGCCAGCAGTTTGGACGGATTGAACACTGAAGCTTTCTTT,CASSLDGLNTEAFF,many,NA,TRBV28,TRBJ1-1
TGTGCCAGCAGCCAAGCCGCCGGCACCGGGGAGCTGTTTTTT,CASSQAAGTGELFF,many,NA,TRBV3-1,TRBJ2-2
TGTGCCAGCAGCCAAGTGACAGGGGTCTATGGCTACACCTTC,CASSQVTGVYGYTF,few,TRBD1,TRBV3-1,TRBJ1-2